This is a list of T cell receptor beta chains from one sample in a study of cytomegalovirus exposure and HLA in healthy donors. TCRdb's table, derived via immunoSEQ multiplex PCR, lists solely in-frame clones and lacks some. The sample yields around 150,000 clones, roughly four fifths seen once. Sequenced input: PBMCs. The receptors were gathered from a man aged 45-65 years in good health and CMV-seropositive. Both conserved end residues are part of each CDR3.

>TRBV7-2|TRBJ1-5
CASSLGQGRPQHF
>TRBV6-5|TRBJ2-7
CASRFQGTGEQYF
>TRBV5-1|TRBJ2-5
CASSLAAQRGPQETQYF
>TRBV5-5|TRBJ2-5
CASSLTASGVGETQYF
>TRBV30|TRBJ1-4
CAWSRMRDEKLFF
>TRBV4-1|TRBJ1-3
CASSPGQGRSGNTIYF
>TRBV6-5|TRBJ2-1
CASSYSTSGDYNEQFF
>TRBV7-2|TRBJ2-7
CASSLGGGSKEQYF
>TRBV5-1|TRBJ2-3
CASSLETGADTQYF
>TRBV11-2|TRBJ1-1
CASRTTGGTEAFF
>TRBV10-3|TRBJ2-5
CASGELLRETQYF
>TRBV5-6|TRBJ2-5
CASSLGTGSETQYF
>TRBV2|TRBJ1-1
CASGGGDWQPEAFF
>TRBV6-5|-
CASSYGQGSYEQYF
>TRBV29-1|TRBJ1-4
CSVEADRGEKLFF
>TRBV15|TRBJ1-2
CATSGGLREYGYTF
>TRBV4-3|TRBJ2-7
CAGSLLMSAGTSDSYEQYF
>TRBV5-1|TRBJ1-6
CASSLEGRTGASPLHF
>TRBV12-5|TRBJ1-1
CASGLYPNTEAFF
>TRBV10-3|TRBJ2-7
CAIRDGQLSYEQYF
>TRBV28|TRBJ2-2
CASSLWSGETGELFF
>TRBV28|TRBJ1-5
CARSTGGNQPQHF
>TRBV19|TRBJ2-7
CASSMSGVPYEQYF
>TRBV5-8|TRBJ1-5
CASSPWGGSQPQHF
>TRBV4-1|TRBJ2-5
CASSHGRGGRETQYF
>TRBV11-3|TRBJ2-5
CASSLNSQETQYF
>TRBV19|TRBJ2-5
CASSMMASGSETQYF
>TRBV18|TRBJ2-7
CASSPRDTEGPEQYF
>TRBV5-1|TRBJ1-5
CASSLQGAVNQPQHF
>TRBV4-3|TRBJ2-7
CASSQGLFSYEQYF
>TRBV30|TRBJ1-5
CAWTKEVRDSNQPQHF
>TRBV7-2|TRBJ1-6
CASSPRQGSNSPLHF
>TRBV21-1|TRBJ1-1
CASSGREGGAFF
>TRBV6-5|TRBJ2-3
CASSYRGKGTDTQYF
>TRBV5-1|TRBJ2-2
CASSQVGGGGELFF
>TRBV4-3|TRBJ1-5
CASSQDNEGLQPQHF
>TRBV5-5|TRBJ1-2
CASSLEPLYGYTF
>TRBV7-9|TRBJ2-3
CASSPWTGGKDTQYF
>TRBV15|TRBJ2-2
CATSRQLGGELFF
>TRBV27|TRBJ1-1
CASKQDRVVTEAFF
>TRBV6-5|TRBJ2-1
CASSRGQGIRNEQFF
>TRBV18|TRBJ2-3
CASSPRQSQTGDTQYF
>TRBV28|TRBJ1-6
CASSLMDSSLHF
>TRBV19|TRBJ1-1
CASSIGGQVNTEAFF
>TRBV14|TRBJ2-1
CASSQEGLWGVLDNEQFF
>TRBV19|TRBJ2-7
CASSISTSGRVMFYEQYF
>TRBV11-3|TRBJ1-1
CASRVGTDTEAFF
>TRBV5-1|TRBJ2-1
CASSLIQGTGNEQFF
>TRBV14|TRBJ2-5
CASSQVGPETQYF
>TRBV28|TRBJ2-7
CASTQQGYEQYF
>TRBV4-2|TRBJ1-5
CASSRWTGEGQPQHF
>TRBV7-3|TRBJ2-1
CASTLAGAYNEQFF
>TRBV11-3|TRBJ1-1
CASSLGTGQNTEAFF
>TRBV28|TRBJ2-1
CASKAGGYNEQFF
>TRBV9|TRBJ1-6
CASSKDTPGPLHF
>TRBV2|TRBJ2-3
CASRSRGDTQYF
>TRBV5-4|TRBJ2-7
CASSRTGGGEQYF
>TRBV7-9|TRBJ2-3
CASSYPLAGDSTQYF
>TRBV10-3|TRBJ1-4
CAISEDSEKLFF